The 29 T cell receptor beta chains presented below share a single source sample, sequenced in a study of shared clonotypes between healthy human individuals. Profiled with immunoSEQ multiplex PCR; TCRdb holds only in-frame clones, not every one. The data contain millions of clones, around 94% of them singletons. The sequencing input was naive CD4+ T cells sorted from blood. The subset: CD45RA+ positively selected. The receptors derive from a man aged 18 to 30 in good health.

The J gene is TRBJ2-7, the V gene TRBV12-5; D is possibly TRBD1 or TRBD2 (5 bases each). V shed 5 bases and J shed 3 bases, with 14 bases lying between them. CDR3 length: 14 residues. Per the germline V gene, CDR1 is LGHNT and CDR2 is FRNRAP. The CDR3 DNA reads TGTGCTAGTGGTCAAGGGGACGGCCTCTACGAGCAGTACTTC. It is translated as CASGQGDGLYEQYF. Full variable domain (rest looked up from reference TRBV12-5 and TRBJ2-7): DARVTQTPRHKVTEMGQEVTMRCQPILGHNTVFWYRQTMMQGLELLAYFRNRAPLDDSGMPKDRFSAEMPDATLATLKIQPSEPRDSAVYFCASGQGDGLYEQYFGPGTRLTVT.

The chain carries TRBV10-3 and TRBJ2-6, with D possibly being TRBD2 (5 bases). CDR3 length equals 14 residues. CDR1 is ENHRY and CDR2 is SYGVKD in the germline V gene. V was cut by 8 bases and J by 2 bases, with 10 bases left in between. CDR3 DNA: TGTGCCATCTCCAACGGGGCTGGGGCCAACGTCCTGACTTTC. Translated, it gives CAISNGAGANVLTF.

The CDR3 DNA reads as TGCGCCAGCAGCCAAGATCGGACAGTCTCTGGAAACACCATATATTTT. It encodes CASSQDRTVSGNTIYF. The chain employs TRBV4-1 and TRBJ1-3; D may be TRBD1 (6 bases). The V end was cut by 0 bases, the J end by 0 bases, with 9 bases between. The CDR3 contains 16 residues. CDR1 MGHRA and CDR2 YSYEKL come from the germline V gene.

This sequence joins TRBV7-2 and TRBJ2-7; 9 bases match TRBD2. Germline-derived CDR1 and CDR2 are SGHTA and FQGNSA. The CDR3 runs to 14 residues. V dropped 5 bases and J dropped 5; count of bases not matched to a gene: 7. In nucleotides, the CDR3 is TGTGCCAGCAGCCCGAGCGGGAGGAGAGACGAGCAGTACTTC. Its translation is CASSPSGRRDEQYF.

The chain carries TRBV6-1 and TRBJ1-5, with D perhaps TRBD1 (6 bases). Trimming removed 4 bases at V and 6 bases at J, with 13 bases between. Germline loops: CDR1 MNHNS, CDR2 SASEGT. This CDR3 has 14 residues. The CDR3 DNA sequence: TGTGCCAGCAGTGTTGAGGGGGGGGGTCAGCCCCAGCATTTT. It translates to CASSVEGGGQPQHF.

V usage is TRBV18 and J usage is TRBJ1-1; D remains ambiguous. This CDR3 is built from 12 residues. Germline lookup yields CDR1 KGHSH and CDR2 LQKENI. The ends were cut back, 3 bases at V and 9 bases at J, with 11 bases in the middle. CDR3 nucleotides: TGTGCCAGCTCACCTGATGGGCGGCAAGCTTTCTTT. This translates into CASSPDGRQAFF.

The chain joins TRBV7-2 to TRBJ2-2; D is possibly TRBD1 or TRBD2 (5 bases each). Trimming took 5 bases from V and 3 from J, leaving 13 bases between them. This CDR3 has 15 amino acids. Germline V gene data show CDR1 as SGHTA and CDR2 as FQGNSA. CDR3 amino acids: CASSLTRGDTGELFF. The DNA of the CDR3 is TGTGCCAGCAGCCTCACACGGGGCGACACCGGGGAGCTGTTTTTT. The full variable domain, its missing parts supplied by reference TRBV7-2 and TRBJ2-2, is GAGVSQSPSNKVTEKGKDVELRCDPISGHTALYWYRQSLGQGLEFLIYFQGNSAPDKSGLPSDRFSAERTGGSVSTLTIQRTQQEDSAVYLCASSLTRGDTGELFFGEGSRLTVL.

The chain recombines TRBV7-2 with TRBJ2-1; no clear D gene. The CDR3 consists of 12 residues. The germline CDR1 and CDR2 sequences are SGHTA and FQGNSA. Between the trimmed V and J ends, which lost 4 bases and 9 bases, there was a span of 10 bases. The CDR3 DNA is TGTGCCAGCAGCTCAGTGACGGGTGAGCAGTTCTTC. Its translation: CASSSVTGEQFF.

This clone showed up just a few times. The rearrangement links TRBV20-1 to TRBJ2-1; D remains unclear. Trimming pared 4 bases from V and 5 bases from J, leaving 3 bases between. The CDR3 loop spans 10 amino acids. Germline V gene sequence: CDR1 DFQATT, CDR2 SNEGSKA (reference sequence). The DNA of the CDR3 is TGCAGTGCTATACACAATGAGCAGTTCTTC. It specifies CSAIHNEQFF.

This clone occurred once. The chain employs TRBV14 and TRBJ1-6; TRBD1 matches at 8 bases. The CDR3 is 16 residues long. Germline V CDR1 and CDR2: SGHDN, FVKESK. The V gene end was trimmed by 4 bases and the J gene end by 7 bases; junction bases not matched to a gene: 9. CDR3 sequence: CASSRRTGYGNSPLHF. The DNA for the CDR3 is TGTGCCAGCAGCCGGAGGACAGGGTACGGAAATTCACCCCTCCACTTT.

This clone appeared once. This sequence joins TRBV20-1 and TRBJ2-7; D may correspond to TRBD1 or TRBD2 (5 bases each). The germline V and J ends were trimmed by 5 bases and 6 bases, with 11 bases remaining between them. CDR1 and CDR2 (germline): DFQATT, SNEGSKA (reference sequence). The CDR3 is 11 amino acids. CDR3 in DNA: TGCAGTGCTGCGAATGGGGGCGAGCAGTACTTC. Amino acid sequence: CSAANGGEQYF.

The genes are TRBV7-2 and TRBJ2-3; the match to TRBD2 covers 10 bases. Germline CDR1 and CDR2: SGHTA and FQGNSA. The V gene end was trimmed by 2 bases and the J gene end by 4 bases; junction bases not matched to a gene: 6. CDR3 length: 16 amino acids. In nucleotides, the CDR3 is TGTGCCAGCAGCTTACTAGCGGGAGTGAGGGCAGATACGCAGTATTTT. Encoded protein: CASSLLAGVRADTQYF.

The V and J genes are TRBV9 and TRBJ1-3, with TRBD1 as a possible D gene (6 bases). Trimming pared 4 bases from V and 4 bases from J, leaving 15 bases between. CDR3 length: 15 residues. From germline, CDR1 is SGDLS and CDR2 YYNGEE. The CDR3: CASSPTGQSGNTIYF. The CDR3, as DNA: TGTGCCAGCAGCCCTACCGGACAGTCGGGAAACACCATATATTTT. The variable domain in full, completed from reference TRBV9 and TRBJ1-3, reads DSGVTQTPKHLITATGQRVTLRCSPRSGDLSVYWYQQSLDQGLQFLIQYYNGEERAKGNILERFSAQQFPDLHSELNLSSLELGDSALYFCASSPTGQSGNTIYFGEGSWLTVV.

The chain has TRBV6-1 and TRBJ2-7; 7 bases line up with TRBD1. The CDR3 is made up of 13 amino acids. CDR1 is MNHNS and CDR2 is SASEGT in the germline V gene. J was trimmed by 3 bases and V by 4 bases; bases with no gene match: 3. CDR3 sequence reads: CASSAGDSYEQYF. CDR3 nucleotides: TGTGCCAGCAGTGCCGGGGACAGCTACGAGCAGTACTTC.

The chain carries TRBV7-9 and TRBJ2-6; D might be TRBD1 (6 bases). This CDR3 region has 17 residues. Germline CDR1 reads SEHNR; CDR2 reads FQNEAQ (reference sequence). V was cut by 0 bases and J by 0 bases, with 9 bases left in between. The CDR3 DNA follows: TGTGCCAGCAGCTTAGCCACAGGGAACTCTGGGGCCAACGTCCTGACTTTC. Encoded protein: CASSLATGNSGANVLTF. The full variable domain, completed using reference TRBV7-9 and TRBJ2-6, is DTGVSQNPRHKITKRGQNVTFRCDPISEHNRLYWYRQTLGQGPEFLTYFQNEAQLEKSRLLSDRFSAERPKGSFSTLEIQRTEQGDSAMYLCASSLATGNSGANVLTFGAGSRLTVL.

This clone was seen once. The rearrangement links TRBV2 to TRBJ2-7; TRBD1 agrees at 9 bases. CDR3 size: 14 residues. Germline assignment: CDR1 SNHLY and CDR2 FYNNEI. V was clipped by 7 bases and J by 4 bases; unmatched bases: 8. The CDR3 nucleotides are TGTGCCAGCAAAGAAATAGGACAGGGGTACGAGCAGTACTTC. It encodes CASKEIGQGYEQYF.

The chain recombines TRBV4-1 with TRBJ1-5, with D unclear. Germline-derived CDR1 and CDR2 are MGHRA and YSYEKL. V lost 4 bases, J lost 1 base, and 11 bases lay in between. The CDR3 totals 15 residues. The CDR3 DNA sequence: TGCGCCAGCAGCCCCTCCTGGGCCAGCAATCAGCCCCAGCATTTT. It specifies CASSPSWASNQPQHF.

The CDR3 reads CASDRGLYNEQFF. In nucleotides, the CDR3 is TGTGCCAGTGACAGGGGATTATACAATGAGCAGTTCTTC. This chain links TRBV10-3 with TRBJ2-1, with 8 bases matching TRBD1. After removal of 10 bases from V and 4 bases from J, the junction contained 6 bases not matched to a gene. The germline V gene has CDR1 ENHRY and CDR2 SYGVKD. The CDR3 sequence is 13 residues long.

As for this clone: Additional DNA sequences in this sample encode the identical CDR3. The gene calls are TRBV7-2 and TRBJ2-3; no clear D. V was shortened by 1 base and J by 2 bases, with 7 bases between the two germline ends. CDR3 length: 14 amino acids. Germline CDR1 reads SGHTA; CDR2 reads FQGNSA. CDR3: CASSLGAFTDTQYF. The CDR3 region has the DNA TGTGCCAGCAGCTTAGGGGCCTTCACAGATACGCAGTATTTT. The variable domain in full, completed from reference TRBV7-2 and TRBJ2-3, reads GAGVSQSPSNKVTEKGKDVELRCDPISGHTALYWYRQSLGQGLEFLIYFQGNSAPDKSGLPSDRFSAERTGGSVSTLTIQRTQQEDSAVYLCASSLGAFTDTQYFGPGTRLTVL.

V is TRBV14 and J is TRBJ2-2; D is possibly TRBD1 (5 bases). The V end was cut by 3 bases, the J end by 9 bases, with 14 bases between. CDR1 and CDR2 from the germline V gene are SGHDN and FVKESK. This CDR3 has 14 residues. The CDR3 reads CASSQMQGRRELFF. The CDR3 nucleotides read TGTGCCAGCAGCCAGATGCAGGGTCGCCGGGAGCTGTTTTTT. The whole variable domain, remainder taken from reference TRBV14 and TRBJ2-2, is EAGVTQFPSHSVIEKGQTVTLRCDPISGHDNLYWYRRVMGKEIKFLLHFVKESKQDESGMPNNRFLAERTGGTYSTLKVQPAELEDSGVYFCASSQMQGRRELFFGEGSRLTVL.

V is TRBV5-4 and J is TRBJ2-6; weak D call: TRBD1 (5 bases). The CDR3 covers 16 residues. Germline CDR1 and CDR2: SGHNT and YYREEE (reference sequence). V lost 3 bases to trimming and J lost 0 bases, with 10 bases between them. The CDR3 bases are TGTGCCAGCAGCTGGGGCGGCCGCTCTGGGGCCAACGTCCTGACTTTC. It specifies CASSWGGRSGANVLTF.

The chain links TRBV5-1 to TRBJ1-2; D is ambiguous. Germline CDR1 SGHRS, CDR2 YFSETQ. CDR3 length equals 15 residues. The germline V and J ends were trimmed by 0 bases and 0 bases, with 9 bases remaining between them. CDR3 DNA sequence: TGCGCCAGCAGCTTGGAACCGGCTGCTAACTATGGCTACACCTTC. The encoded protein is CASSLEPAANYGYTF. The variable domain in full, completed from reference TRBV5-1 and TRBJ1-2, reads KAGVTQTPRYLIKTRGQQVTLSCSPISGHRSVSWYQQTPGQGLQFLFEYFSETQRNKGNFPGRFSGRQFSNSRSEMNVSTLELGDSALYLCASSLEPAANYGYTFGSGTRLTVV.

The V and J genes are TRBV15 and TRBJ2-5; 10 nucleotides line up with TRBD2. The V and J ends lost 1 base and 3 bases, in that order; junction bases with no gene match: 11. Looked up from germline, CDR1 is LNHNV and CDR2 is YYDKDF (reference sequence). This CDR3 is built from 18 residues. CDR3 nucleotides: TGTGCCACCAGCAGAGGACGACTACTAGCGGGGACCGAAGAGACCCAGTACTTC. As protein: CATSRGRLLAGTEETQYF. Looking up the rest from reference TRBV15 and TRBJ2-5 gives the full variable domain: DAMVIQNPRYQVTQFGKPVTLSCSQTLNHNVMYWYQQKSSQAPKLLFHYYDKDFNNEADTPDNFQSRRPNTSFCFLDIRSPGLGDTAMYLCATSRGRLLAGTEETQYFGPGTRLLVL.

Turning to this clone: The identical CDR3 is also encoded by other nucleotide sequences in the sample. V usage is TRBV5-1 and J usage is TRBJ1-1, with 8 positions matching TRBD1. The V and J ends lost 0 bases and 4 bases, in that order; junction bases with no gene match: 5. The CDR3 totals 15 residues. Germline values: CDR1 SGHRS, CDR2 YFSETQ. The CDR3 DNA sequence: TGCGCCAGCAGCTTGGCCGGTGACAGGGGCACTGAAGCTTTCTTT. It encodes CASSLAGDRGTEAFF.

The rearrangement links TRBV18 to TRBJ2-5; no definite D call. V was clipped by 2 bases and J by 1 base, with 14 bases between them. The CDR3 is 16 amino acids. Germline lookup yields CDR1 KGHSH and CDR2 LQKENI. The CDR3 DNA follows: TGTGCCAGCTCACCAATAGCCAGCCACACCCAAGAGACCCAGTACTTC. Translated: CASSPIASHTQETQYF.

V gene TRBV4-3 combines with J gene TRBJ1-1; D remains unclear. The CDR3 has 15 amino acids. Germline assignment: CDR1 LGHNA and CDR2 YSLEER. Trimming left V 0 bases short and J 1 base short, with 9 bases between. The CDR3 DNA sequence: TGCGCCAGCAGCCAAGATTTCTCGTCGAACACTGAAGCTTTCTTT. This gives the protein CASSQDFSSNTEAFF.

The chain has TRBV2 and TRBJ2-7, with TRBD2 matching over 11 bases. CDR1 is SNHLY and CDR2 is FYNNEI in the germline V gene. With V trimmed by 5 bases and J by 0 bases, 6 bases remained unmatched. The CDR3 has 16 amino acids. The CDR3 sequence: CASSLTSGVPSYEQYF. In DNA, the CDR3 is TGTGCCAGCAGTCTGACTAGCGGGGTTCCCTCCTACGAGCAGTACTTC.

This chain links TRBV6-1 with TRBJ2-7; D might be TRBD1 (6 bases). Trimming took 1 base from V and 4 from J, leaving 14 bases between them. This CDR3 has 15 residues. Germline CDR1 is MNHNS and CDR2 is SASEGT. The CDR3 coding sequence is TGTGCCAGCAGTGAAGGACTACAGGGTGGATACGAGCAGTACTTC. This translates into CASSEGLQGGYEQYF.

The chain has TRBV9 and TRBJ2-6; D is ambiguous. Germline-derived CDR1 and CDR2 are SGDLS and YYNGEE. Trimming removed 3 bases from V and 2 bases from J, with 6 bases in between. This CDR3 has 14 residues. The chain's CDR3 is CASSAPPGANVLTF. CDR3 DNA: TGTGCCAGCAGCGCGCCTCCTGGGGCCAACGTCCTGACTTTC.